This T cell receptor beta chain was observed in a study of TIL therapy for anti-PD-1-resistant metastatic lung cancer. Study-level information: Tumors were harvested before any PD-1/PD-L1 blockade. Most patients had lung adenocarcinoma; a handful of tumors were EGFR-mutant, two ALK-rearranged; half smoked currently or formerly.

Indicated time point: pre-treatment sample, taken before nivolumab and TIL therapy. Adults with stage 4 NSCLC were enrolled in a phase I trial. Sequencing used immunoSEQ v3. Libraries were sequenced to 2 million to 2.5 million read pairs (survey) or roughly 4.5-6.5 million (deep). The data were produced by immunoSEQ multiplex PCR, yet TCRdb's version contains in-frame clones alone and is incomplete. The repertoire holds 57,000 or so clones, with 80% to 90% as singletons. The germline V gene has CDR1 MNHEY and CDR2 SVGEGT. Trimming cost V 4 bases and J 1 base; bases outside gene matches: 7. The CDR3 contains 16 residues.

J is TRBJ2-3 and V is TRBV6-2 or TRBV6-3; 8 bases map to TRBD2. The material was blood, obtained at baseline. The clonotype was recovered from a person aged 30 to 80 with non-small cell lung cancer. CDR3 sequence reads: CASSSIQAGGTDTQYF. DNA of the CDR3: TGTGCCAGCAGTTCAATTCAAGCGGGGGGCACAGATACGCAGTATTTT.